A single sample is the source of the 6 T cell receptor beta chains below, sequenced in a study of T cell responses to AZD1222 COVID-19 vaccine. Here immunoSEQ multiplex PCR was the method, and the copy in TCRdb shows in-frame clones only, minus some. The repertoire holds 110,000 to 150,000 clones, approximately 85% seen once, with 7.5% to 8.5% in the top ten. The sequenced sample was peripheral blood, obtained on day 0 of AZD1222 vaccination. These receptors all come from an adult in good health.

V usage is TRBV7-9 and J usage is TRBJ1-1, with D uncertain. The V and J ends lost 2 bases and 6 bases respectively, with 10 bases between them. In germline, CDR1 is SEHNR, CDR2 FQNEAQ (reference sequence). The CDR3 length is 13 residues. The CDR3 DNA is TGTGCCAGCAGCTTAAGGTTAGACGCTGAAGCTTTCTTT. Its protein product is CASSLRLDAEAFF.

This clone was detected only a few times. CDR3 protein: CAWLPPTAGTGWPLHF. CDR3 nucleotides: TGTGCCTGGTTGCCCCCAACCGCAGGGACTGGTTGGCCCCTCCACTTT. The gene calls are TRBV30 and TRBJ1-6, with D possibly matching TRBD1 (5 bases). Germline-derived CDR1 and CDR2 are GTSNPN and SVGIG (reference sequence). The CDR3 length is 16 residues. V lost 5 bases to trimming and J lost 13 bases, with 27 bases between them.

This clone has just a few counts. The chain is built from TRBV6-4 and TRBJ1-1; D is unclear. CDR1 is MRHNA and CDR2 is SNTAGT in the germline V gene. The CDR3 extends over 14 amino acids. V was clipped by 0 bases and J by 4 bases, with 9 bases between them. This chain's CDR3 is CASSDSGRLTEAFF. CDR3 nucleotides: TGTGCCAGCAGTGACTCTGGCAGGCTCACTGAAGCTTTCTTT.

The CDR3 here is CSVGRGDYNEQFF. The DNA for the CDR3 is TGCAGCGTTGGTCGCGGGGACTACAATGAGCAGTTCTTC. The genes are TRBV29-1 and TRBJ2-1; TRBD2 is a possible D gene (6 bases). The length of the CDR3 is 13 residues. The V and J ends lost 4 bases and 3 bases respectively, with 10 bases between them. From germline, CDR1 is SQVTM and CDR2 ANQGSEA.

The chain joins TRBV18 to TRBJ2-7; 7 nucleotides match TRBD1. The CDR3 sequence is 14 residues long. Germline loops: CDR1 KGHSH, CDR2 LQKENI. J was trimmed by 2 bases and V by 4 bases; bases with no gene match: 5. CDR3 sequence (DNA): TGTGCCAGCTCACGACGGGACAGTCCCTACGAGCAGTACTTC. Translated: CASSRRDSPYEQYF.

The chain joins TRBV3-1 (or the pseudogene TRBV3-2) to TRBJ2-1, with TRBD1 matching 7 bases. V shed 5 bases and J 8 bases; nucleotides not matched to a gene: 9. Germline values: CDR1 LGHDT, CDR2 YNNKEL (reference sequence). The CDR3 spans 14 residues. The CDR3 region is CASSVPGQIYEQFF. CDR3 DNA: TGTGCCAGCAGCGTTCCGGGACAGATTTATGAGCAGTTCTTC.